Shown below are 9 T cell receptor beta chains from a single sample sequenced in a study of blood T cell repertoires in COVID-19. Some clones are missing from TCRdb's copy, which holds only in-frame ones; the method was immunoSEQ multiplex PCR. The data contain around 130,000 clones, 90% of them singletons. Sequencing used peripheral blood. The receptors come from a woman older than 75 with acute or convalescent COVID-19.

This chain links TRBV19 with TRBJ2-2; D is possibly TRBD1 (6 bases). Trimming took off 4 bases at V and 0 bases at J, with 9 bases between the two ends. The CDR3 spans 15 residues. In germline, CDR1 is LNHDA, CDR2 SQIVND (reference sequence). DNA for the CDR3: TGTGCCAGTAGTACGACAGGTACGAACACCGGGGAGCTGTTTTTT. Translated: CASSTTGTNTGELFF. Full variable domain (rest looked up from reference TRBV19 and TRBJ2-2): DGGITQSPKYLFRKEGQNVTLSCEQNLNHDAMYWYRQDPGQGLRLIYYSQIVNDFQKGDIAEGYSVSREKKESFPLTVTSAQKNPTAFYLCASSTTGTNTGELFFGEGSRLTVL.

This chain uses TRBV7-3 with TRBJ1-1, with 7 positions matching TRBD1. Looked up from germline, CDR1 is SGHTA and CDR2 is FQGTGA. This CDR3 has 15 amino acids. The J segment lost 6 bases and the V segment lost 4 bases, leaving 11 bases of the junction unmatched. CDR3 DNA sequence: TGTGCCAGCAGCTCTGGGGTGCACAGGGGATCTGAAGCTTTCTTT. Translating it yields CASSSGVHRGSEAFF.

The rearrangement joins TRBV5-6 to TRBJ1-3; D not resolved. Trimming removed 0 bases from V and 4 bases from J, with 17 bases in between. CDR3 length: 17 amino acids. Germline-derived CDR1 and CDR2 are SGHDT and YYEEEE. Here the CDR3 reads CASSLGGRFRKGNTIYF. For the CDR3, the DNA is TGTGCCAGCAGCTTGGGTGGGCGATTCCGGAAAGGAAACACCATATATTTT.

The genes are TRBV24-1 and TRBJ2-3; maybe TRBD2 (7 bases). CDR3 length: 16 amino acids. V gave up 2 bases and J gave up 5 bases, with 16 bases separating them. Germline V gives CDR1 KGHDR, CDR2 SFDVKD. The CDR3 DNA follows: TGTGCCACCAGTGATTCAACGGGGGGCTCAGGAGATACGCAGTATTTT. Its protein is CATSDSTGGSGDTQYF.

The rearrangement joins TRBV4-2 to TRBJ1-1, with TRBD1 matching 8 bases. CDR1 and CDR2 (germline): LGHNA, YNFKEQ. This CDR3 has 16 residues. Germline trimming cut 0 bases from V and 4 bases from J; bases unmatched to any gene: 7. This CDR3 is CASSQDRTGKLTEAFF. The CDR3 nucleotides read TGTGCCAGCAGCCAAGATCGGACAGGGAAACTCACTGAAGCTTTCTTT.

The rearrangement links TRBV2 to TRBJ2-5; D is uncertain. CDR1 and CDR2 from the germline V gene are SNHLY and FYNNEI. Trimming pared 1 base from V and 3 bases from J, leaving 9 bases between. This CDR3 is built from 14 residues. This CDR3 is CASSEGGAKETQYF. The CDR3 nucleotides read TGTGCCAGCAGTGAAGGCGGAGCGAAAGAGACCCAGTACTTC.

This clone has more than one count but fewer than ten. The J gene is TRBJ2-3, the V gene TRBV6-5; the match to TRBD1 covers 9 bases. CDR3 length: 15 residues. Germline V lookup: CDR1 MNHEY, CDR2 SVGAGI. V lost 2 bases to trimming and J lost 7 bases; unmatched junction nucleotides: 7. CDR3 sequence: CASSYRTGESYTQYF. The CDR3 DNA follows: TGTGCCAGCAGTTACCGGACAGGGGAGTCGTATACGCAGTATTTT.

This chain joins TRBV12-5 and TRBJ1-2; 7 nucleotides align to TRBD1. The CDR3 is made up of 13 amino acids. V dropped 7 bases and J dropped 2; count of bases not matched to a gene: 4. Germline loops: CDR1 LGHNT, CDR2 FRNRAP. The CDR3 loop is CASARDSNYGYTF. The DNA for the CDR3 is TGTGCTAGTGCCCGGGACAGCAACTATGGCTACACCTTC.

The chain has TRBV4-3 and TRBJ1-1; a possible D gene is TRBD1 (5 bases). Trimming pared 6 bases from V and 3 bases from J, leaving 14 bases between. Germline lookup yields CDR1 LGHNA and CDR2 YSLEER. This CDR3 comprises 14 residues. DNA for the CDR3: TGCGCCAGCAGTTACCAGGGAGGGGACACTGAAGCTTTCTTT. Protein: CASSYQGGDTEAFF.